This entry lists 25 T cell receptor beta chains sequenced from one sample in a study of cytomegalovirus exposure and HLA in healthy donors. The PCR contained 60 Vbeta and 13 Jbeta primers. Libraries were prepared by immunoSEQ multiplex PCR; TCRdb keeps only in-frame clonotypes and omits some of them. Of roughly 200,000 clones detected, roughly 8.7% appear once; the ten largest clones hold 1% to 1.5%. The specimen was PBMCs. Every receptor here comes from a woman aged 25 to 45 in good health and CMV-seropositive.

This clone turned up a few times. CDR3: CASSLGLAGTYEQYF. CDR3 nucleotide sequence: TGTGCCAGCAGTTTAGGGCTAGCGGGGACCTACGAGCAGTACTTC. The rearrangement joins TRBV27 to TRBJ2-7, with 9 nucleotides matching TRBD2. Germline V gene lookup returns CDR1 MNHEY and CDR2 SMNVEV (reference sequence). J lost 2 bases, V lost 2 bases, and 4 bases had no gene match. This CDR3 is built from 15 residues.

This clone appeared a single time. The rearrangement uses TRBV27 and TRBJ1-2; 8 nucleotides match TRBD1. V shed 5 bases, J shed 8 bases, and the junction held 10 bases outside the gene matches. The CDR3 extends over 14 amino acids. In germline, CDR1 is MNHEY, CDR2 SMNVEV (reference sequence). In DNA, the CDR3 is TGTGCCAGCAGTACCGACAGGGGTAGGGGGGGCTACACCTTC. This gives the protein CASSTDRGRGGYTF.

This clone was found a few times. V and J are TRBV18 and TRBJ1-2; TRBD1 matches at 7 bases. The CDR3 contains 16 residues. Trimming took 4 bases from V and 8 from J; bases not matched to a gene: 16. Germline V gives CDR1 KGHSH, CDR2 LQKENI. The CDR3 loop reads CASSRYDRASTGGYTF. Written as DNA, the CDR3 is TGTGCCAGCTCACGATACGACAGGGCGAGCACGGGCGGCTACACCTTC.

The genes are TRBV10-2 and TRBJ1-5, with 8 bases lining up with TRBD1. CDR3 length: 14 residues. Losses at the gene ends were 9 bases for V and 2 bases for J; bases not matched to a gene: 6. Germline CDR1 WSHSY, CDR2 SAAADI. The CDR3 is CASMDRVGNQPQHF. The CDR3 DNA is TGCGCCAGTATGGACAGGGTCGGCAATCAGCCCCAGCATTTT.

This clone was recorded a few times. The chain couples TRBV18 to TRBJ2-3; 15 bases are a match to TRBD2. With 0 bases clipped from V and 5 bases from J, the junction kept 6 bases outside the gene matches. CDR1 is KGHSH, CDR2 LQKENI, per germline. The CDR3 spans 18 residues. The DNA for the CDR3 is TGTGCCAGCTCACCACCGGGACTAGCGGGAGGTGTTCAAGATACGCAGTATTTT. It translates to CASSPPGLAGGVQDTQYF.

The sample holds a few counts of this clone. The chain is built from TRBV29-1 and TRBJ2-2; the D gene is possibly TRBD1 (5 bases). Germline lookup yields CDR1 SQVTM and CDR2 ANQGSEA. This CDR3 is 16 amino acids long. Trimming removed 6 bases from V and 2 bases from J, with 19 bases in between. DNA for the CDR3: TGCAGCGTCGAGGACAAGGGGTCCTTAAACACCGGGGAGCTGTTTTTT. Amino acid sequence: CSVEDKGSLNTGELFF.

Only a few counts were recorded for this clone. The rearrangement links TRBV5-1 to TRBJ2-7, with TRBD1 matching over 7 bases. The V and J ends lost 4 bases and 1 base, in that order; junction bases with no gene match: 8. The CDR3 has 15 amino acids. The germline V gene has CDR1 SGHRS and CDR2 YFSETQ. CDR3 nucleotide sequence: TGCGCCAGCAGCCCAGGGACAGTCTTTTCCTACGAGCAGTACTTC. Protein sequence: CASSPGTVFSYEQYF.

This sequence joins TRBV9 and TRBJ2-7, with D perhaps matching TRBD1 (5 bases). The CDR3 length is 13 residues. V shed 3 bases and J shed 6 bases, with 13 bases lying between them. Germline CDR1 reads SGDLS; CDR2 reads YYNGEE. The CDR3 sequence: CASSGGPLLEQYF. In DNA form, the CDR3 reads TGTGCCAGCAGCGGGGGCCCCTTGCTCGAGCAGTACTTC.

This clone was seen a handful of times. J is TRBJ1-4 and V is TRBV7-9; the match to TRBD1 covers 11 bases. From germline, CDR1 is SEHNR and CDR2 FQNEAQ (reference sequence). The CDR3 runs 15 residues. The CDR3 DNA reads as TGTGCGGGGACAGGGGGGTCTGCAACTAATGAAAAACTGTTTTTT. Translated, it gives CAGTGGSATNEKLFF.

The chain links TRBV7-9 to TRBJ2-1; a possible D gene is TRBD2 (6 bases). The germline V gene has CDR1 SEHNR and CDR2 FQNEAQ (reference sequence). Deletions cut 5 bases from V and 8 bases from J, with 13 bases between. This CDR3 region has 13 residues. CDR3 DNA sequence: TGTGCCAGCAGCGGAAGGGCTAGCGATGAGCAGTTCTTC. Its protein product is CASSGRASDEQFF. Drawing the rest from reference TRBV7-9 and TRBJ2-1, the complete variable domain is DTGVSQNPRHKITKRGQNVTFRCDPISEHNRLYWYRQTLGQGPEFLTYFQNEAQLEKSRLLSDRFSAERPKGSFSTLEIQRTEQGDSAMYLCASSGRASDEQFFGPGTRLTVL.

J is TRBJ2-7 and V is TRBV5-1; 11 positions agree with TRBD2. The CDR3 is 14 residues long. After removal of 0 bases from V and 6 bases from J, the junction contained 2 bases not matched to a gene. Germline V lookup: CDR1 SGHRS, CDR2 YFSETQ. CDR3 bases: TGCGCCAGCAGCTTGGAACTAGCGGGAGTCGAGCAGTACTTC. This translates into CASSLELAGVEQYF.

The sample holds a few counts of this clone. The CDR3 coding sequence is TGTGCCAGCAGCTGGGGGGGGGCGTTCTATGGCTACACCTTC. Translating it yields CASSWGGAFYGYTF. The V and J genes are TRBV7-9 and TRBJ1-2; the D gene is possibly TRBD1 (6 bases). This CDR3 has 14 residues. V was trimmed by 4 bases and J by 4 bases, leaving 13 bases between them. From germline, CDR1 is SEHNR and CDR2 FQNEAQ (reference sequence).

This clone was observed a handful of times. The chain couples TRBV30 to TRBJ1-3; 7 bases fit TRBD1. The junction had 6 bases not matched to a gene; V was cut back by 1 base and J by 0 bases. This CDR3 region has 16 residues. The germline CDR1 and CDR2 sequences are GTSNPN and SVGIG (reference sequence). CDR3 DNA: TGTGCCTGGAGTGCCCCGGGACAGAACTCTGGAAACACCATATATTTT. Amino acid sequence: CAWSAPGQNSGNTIYF.

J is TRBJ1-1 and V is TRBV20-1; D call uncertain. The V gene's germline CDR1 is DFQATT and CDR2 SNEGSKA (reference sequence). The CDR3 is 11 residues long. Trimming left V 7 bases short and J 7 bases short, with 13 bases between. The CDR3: CSVRRTLEAFF. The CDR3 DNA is TGCAGTGTGCGGAGGACCCTTGAAGCTTTCTTT.

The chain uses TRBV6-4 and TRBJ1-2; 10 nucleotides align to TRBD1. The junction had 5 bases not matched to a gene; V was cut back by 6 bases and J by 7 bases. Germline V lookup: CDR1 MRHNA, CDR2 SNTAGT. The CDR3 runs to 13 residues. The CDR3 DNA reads TGTGCCAGCAGCCCGGGACAGGGGTTTGGCTACACCTTC. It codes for CASSPGQGFGYTF.

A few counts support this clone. The CDR3 is CASPGLAGPPSYNEQFF. The CDR3 nucleotides are TGTGCCAGTCCGGGACTAGCGGGACCCCCATCCTACAATGAGCAGTTCTTC. The chain links TRBV19 to TRBJ2-1; 13 bases fit TRBD2. J gave up 1 base and V 8 bases, and 8 bases lay outside the gene matches. Germline V gives CDR1 LNHDA, CDR2 SQIVND (reference sequence). The CDR3 is 17 residues long.

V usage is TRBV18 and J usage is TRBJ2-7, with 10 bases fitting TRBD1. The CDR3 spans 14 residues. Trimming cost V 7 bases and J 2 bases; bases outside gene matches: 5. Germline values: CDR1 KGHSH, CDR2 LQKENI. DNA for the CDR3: TGTGCCAGCTTACCCGGACAGGGGGCCTACGAGCAGTACTTC. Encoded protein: CASLPGQGAYEQYF.

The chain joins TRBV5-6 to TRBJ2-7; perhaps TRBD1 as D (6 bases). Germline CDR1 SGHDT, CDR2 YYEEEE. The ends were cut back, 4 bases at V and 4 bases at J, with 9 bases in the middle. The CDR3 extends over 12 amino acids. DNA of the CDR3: TGTGCCAGCAGCAGGACAGCGTACGAGCAGTACTTC. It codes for CASSRTAYEQYF.

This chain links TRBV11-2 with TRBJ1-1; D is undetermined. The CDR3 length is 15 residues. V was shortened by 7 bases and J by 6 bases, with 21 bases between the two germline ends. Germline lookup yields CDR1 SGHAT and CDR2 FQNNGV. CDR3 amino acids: CASTTKWAGNSEAFF. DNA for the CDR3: TGTGCCAGCACCACCAAATGGGCGGGCAACTCTGAAGCTTTCTTT.

CDR3 DNA sequence: TGTGCCAGCAGTGAATCCCTTAGCGGGAGCCACGAGCAGTACTTC. Translation gives CASSESLSGSHEQYF. This chain uses TRBV6-1 with TRBJ2-7; 9 positions agree with TRBD2. V shed 2 bases, J shed 5 bases, and the junction held 7 bases outside the gene matches. CDR1 is MNHNS, CDR2 SASEGT, per germline. The CDR3 loop spans 15 amino acids.

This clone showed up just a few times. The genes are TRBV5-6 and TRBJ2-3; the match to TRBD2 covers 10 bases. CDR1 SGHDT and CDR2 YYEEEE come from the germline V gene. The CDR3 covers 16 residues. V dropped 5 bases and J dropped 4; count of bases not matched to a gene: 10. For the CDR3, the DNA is TGTGCCAGCAGTTTGCTCAAAAGCGGGAGGGCAGATACGCAGTATTTT. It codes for CASSLLKSGRADTQYF.

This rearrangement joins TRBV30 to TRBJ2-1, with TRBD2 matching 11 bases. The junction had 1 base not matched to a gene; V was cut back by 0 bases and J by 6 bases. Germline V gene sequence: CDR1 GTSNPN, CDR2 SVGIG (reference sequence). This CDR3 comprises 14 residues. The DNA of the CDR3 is TGTGCCTGGAGTGTTAGCGGGAGGGCCAATGAGCAGTTCTTC. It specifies CAWSVSGRANEQFF.

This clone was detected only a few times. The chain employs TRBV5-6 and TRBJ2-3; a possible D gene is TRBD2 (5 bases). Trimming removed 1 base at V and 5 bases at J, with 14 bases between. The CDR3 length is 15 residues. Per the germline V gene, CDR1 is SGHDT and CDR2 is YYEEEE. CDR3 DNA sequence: TGTGCCAGCAGCTTGCTTAAGACCGGGGTAGATACGCAGTATTTT. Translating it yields CASSLLKTGVDTQYF.

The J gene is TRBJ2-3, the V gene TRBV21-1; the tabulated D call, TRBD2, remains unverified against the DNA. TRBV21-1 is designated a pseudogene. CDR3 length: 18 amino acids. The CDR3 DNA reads TGTGCCAGCAGCGGCTTCCGACTAGCGGGAGAGCGCACAGATACGCAGTATTTT. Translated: CASSGFRLAGERTDTQYF.

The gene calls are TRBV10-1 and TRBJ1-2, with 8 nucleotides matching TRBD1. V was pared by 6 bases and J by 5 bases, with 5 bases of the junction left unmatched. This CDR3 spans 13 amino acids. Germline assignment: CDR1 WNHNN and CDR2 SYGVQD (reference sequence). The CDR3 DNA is TGCGCCAGCAGCCAAGGACAGGGATATGGCTACACCTTC. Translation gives CASSQGQGYGYTF.